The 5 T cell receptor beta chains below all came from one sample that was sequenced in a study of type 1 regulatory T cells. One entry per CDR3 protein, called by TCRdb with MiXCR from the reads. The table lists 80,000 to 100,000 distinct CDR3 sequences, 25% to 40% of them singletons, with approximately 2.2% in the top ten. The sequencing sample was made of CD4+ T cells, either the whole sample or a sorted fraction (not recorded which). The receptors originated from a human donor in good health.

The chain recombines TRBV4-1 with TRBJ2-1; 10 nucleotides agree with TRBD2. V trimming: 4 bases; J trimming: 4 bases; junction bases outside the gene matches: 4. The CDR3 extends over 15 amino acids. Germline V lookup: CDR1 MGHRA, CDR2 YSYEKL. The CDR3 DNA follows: TGCGCCAGCAGCCCAACTAGCGGGGATTACAATGAGCAGTTCTTC. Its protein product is CASSPTSGDYNEQFF.

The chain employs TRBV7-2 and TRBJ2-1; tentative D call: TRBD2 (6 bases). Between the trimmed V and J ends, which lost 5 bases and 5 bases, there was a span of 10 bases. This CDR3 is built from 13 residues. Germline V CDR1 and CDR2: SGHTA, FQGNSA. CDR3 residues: CASSLRGDNEQFF. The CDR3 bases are TGTGCCAGCAGCCTGCGCGGGGACAATGAGCAGTTCTTC.

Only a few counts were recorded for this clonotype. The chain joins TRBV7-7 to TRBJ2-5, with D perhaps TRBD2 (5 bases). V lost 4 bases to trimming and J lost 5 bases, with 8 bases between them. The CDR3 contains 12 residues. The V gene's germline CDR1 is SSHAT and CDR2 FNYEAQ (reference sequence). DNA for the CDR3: TGTGCCAGCAGCTCCGAGGGTGAGACCCAGTACTTC. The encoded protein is CASSSEGETQYF.

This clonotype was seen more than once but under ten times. The CDR3 sequence: CASSRPNAELFF. The CDR3 coding sequence is TGTGCCAGCAGTCGCCCAAATGCGGAGCTGTTTTTT. The V and J genes are TRBV28 and TRBJ2-2; no reliable D call. Germline V lookup: CDR1 MDHEN, CDR2 SYDVKM. Trimming removed 5 bases at V and 10 bases at J, with 11 bases between. The CDR3 runs to 12 residues.

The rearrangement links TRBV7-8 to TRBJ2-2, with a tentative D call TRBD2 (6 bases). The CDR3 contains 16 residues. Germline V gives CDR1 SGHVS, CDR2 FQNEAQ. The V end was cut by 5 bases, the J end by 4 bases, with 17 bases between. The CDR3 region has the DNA TGTGCCAGCAGCCACCGGAGAGGAGGGGTCACCGGGGAGCTGTTTTTT. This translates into CASSHRRGGVTGELFF.